This T cell receptor (beta chain) was recovered during a study of T cells after yellow fever vaccination. Across the whole study: Each low-cell-number fraction was prepared by means of SMART-Seq v4 Ultra Low Input. Study-wide results and limits: Clones that expanded after primary vaccination mostly reappeared after the booster (just under 98% CD4, approximately 85% CD8). Weaker, the secondary response peaked sooner, at day 5 versus 15.

This clonotype was observed at least ten times. No antigen is known for it. The germline V gene encodes CDR1 LGHNA and CDR2 YSLEER. V lost 0 bases to trimming and J lost 9 bases, with 15 bases between them. The CDR3 has 14 amino acids. Production of TCR cDNA was by 5'RACE template switching, which also added a universal primer site and UMIs. TCRdb re-derived calls from the 5' RACE reads in MiXCR, one entry per CDR3 protein. The table has about 310,000 distinct CDR3 sequences, roughly 3.5% seen once. V gene TRBV4-3 combines with J gene TRBJ2-7, with D perhaps being TRBD1 or TRBD2 (6 bases each). The TCR comes from a man between 18 and 29 years old who received the YFV17D yellow fever vaccine. Specimen: PBMCs, collected on the day of the yellow fever booster vaccination. Here the CDR3 reads CASSQEFMGGGQYF. Written as DNA, the CDR3 is TGCGCCAGCAGCCAAGAATTTATGGGGGGCGGGCAGTACTTC.